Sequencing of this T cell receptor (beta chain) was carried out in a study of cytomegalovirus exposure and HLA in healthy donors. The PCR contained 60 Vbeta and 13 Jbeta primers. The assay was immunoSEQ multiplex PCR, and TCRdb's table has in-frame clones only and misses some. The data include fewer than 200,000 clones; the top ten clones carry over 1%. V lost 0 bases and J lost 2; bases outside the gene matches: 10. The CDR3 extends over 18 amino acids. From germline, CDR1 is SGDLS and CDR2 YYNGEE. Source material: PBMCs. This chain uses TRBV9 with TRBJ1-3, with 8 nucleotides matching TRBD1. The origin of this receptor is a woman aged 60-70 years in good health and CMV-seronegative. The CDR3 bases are TGTGCCAGCAGCGTAGCCCAGACAGGGGTTGGCACTGGAAACACCATATATTTT. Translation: CASSVAQTGVGTGNTIYF.